A single sample gave rise to the 15 T cell receptor beta chains below, sequenced in a study of beta chain features in type 1 diabetes. Study-wide results and limits: Shortening of TCRB CDR3s, moderate but significant, appeared in all four CD4+ subsets of Type 1 diabetes patients.

No antigen has been assigned to these receptors. The entirety of the isolated RNA underwent reverse transcription, so expressed TCRB transcripts were sequenced. TCRdb keeps only in-frame clones here, not all; method: immunoSEQ multiplex PCR. This sample has about 270,000 clones, with roughly an eighth found just once. Material for sequencing was naive CD4+ T cells from blood. These receptors were collected from a man in his thirties or forties with type 1 diabetes.

This clone was observed a handful of times. V usage is TRBV5-1 and J usage is TRBJ1-5; possible D gene TRBD1, 5 bases. The V and J ends lost 0 bases and 1 base respectively, with 5 bases between them. CDR1 SGHRS and CDR2 YFSETQ come from the germline V gene. CDR3 length: 14 amino acids. This CDR3 is CASSLGQSNQPQHF. The DNA of the CDR3 is TGCGCCAGCAGCTTGGGACAGAGCAATCAGCCCCAGCATTTT. The full variable domain, its missing parts supplied by reference TRBV5-1 and TRBJ1-5, is KAGVTQTPRYLIKTRGQQVTLSCSPISGHRSVSWYQQTPGQGLQFLFEYFSETQRNKGNFPGRFSGRQFSNSRSEMNVSTLELGDSALYLCASSLGQSNQPQHFGDGTRLSIL.

The CDR3 DNA follows: TGTGCCAGCTCACCACAGGGGGCGGCCTACGAGCAGTACTTC. Translated: CASSPQGAAYEQYF. The chain has TRBV18 and TRBJ2-7, with 7 bases aligning to TRBD1. CDR1 is KGHSH, CDR2 LQKENI, per germline. The CDR3 has 14 amino acids. The trim removed 1 base at V and 2 bases at J, leaving 2 bases unmatched. Filled out from reference TRBV18 and TRBJ2-7, the complete variable domain reads NAGVMQNPRHLVRRRGQEARLRCSPMKGHSHVYWYRQLPEEGLKFMVYLQKENIIDESGMPKERFSAEFPKEGPSILRIQQVVRGDSAAYFCASSPQGAAYEQYFGPGTRLTVT.

The V call is TRBV4-2, the J call TRBJ2-7; 13 bases align to TRBD2. CDR1 and CDR2 (germline): LGHNA, YNFKEQ. V shed 1 base and J 7 bases; nucleotides not matched to a gene: 7. The CDR3 totals 16 residues. The CDR3 DNA sequence: TGTGCCAGCAGCCAAGTGGCTCCGGGACTAGCGGGAGAGCAGTACTTC. It codes for CASSQVAPGLAGEQYF.

The chain employs TRBV6-6 and TRBJ2-2; 7 positions agree with TRBD1. CDR1 is MNHNY and CDR2 is SVGAGI in the germline V gene (reference sequence). The CDR3 totals 15 residues. V lost 2 bases to trimming and J lost 6 bases; unmatched junction nucleotides: 6. CDR3 nucleotides: TGTGCCAGCAGTTACGACAGGGCTCGATCCGGGGAGCTGTTTTTT. This sequence encodes CASSYDRARSGELFF.

This clone came up a few times. The chain uses TRBV5-1 and TRBJ2-7, with TRBD1 identical over 8 bases. CDR3 length: 14 amino acids. V dropped 3 bases and J dropped 3; count of bases not matched to a gene: 5. From germline, CDR1 is SGHRS and CDR2 YFSETQ. This CDR3 is CASSSGQAVYEQYF. The CDR3 region has the DNA TGCGCCAGCAGCTCGGGACAGGCGGTCTACGAGCAGTACTTC.

J is TRBJ1-2 and V is TRBV5-8, with D uncertain. With 3 bases removed from V and 4 bases from J, the gap between germline ends came to 10 bases. The CDR3 covers 13 residues. Germline values: CDR1 SGHTS, CDR2 YDEGEE. CDR3: CASSSRSSYGYTF. Here the CDR3 DNA reads TGTGCCAGCAGCTCGCGTAGTTCCTATGGCTACACCTTC. Based on the CDR3 plus reference TRBV5-8 and TRBJ1-2, the full variable domain is EAGVTQSPTHLIKTRGQQATLRCSPISGHTSVYWYQQALGLGLQFLLWYDEGEERNRGNFPPRFSGRQFPNYSSELNVNALELEDSALYLCASSSRSSYGYTFGSGTRLTVV.

CDR3 bases: TGTGCCTGGAGTCGGGGAATCGGGGGCTACACCTTC. It is translated as CAWSRGIGGYTF. V gene TRBV30 combines with J gene TRBJ1-2; no definite D call. The germline V and J ends were trimmed by 2 bases and 8 bases, with 12 bases remaining between them. CDR3 length: 12 residues. Germline V gene lookup returns CDR1 GTSNPN and CDR2 SVGIG (reference sequence).

The chain employs TRBV28 and TRBJ2-2; 8 bases are a match to TRBD1. The germline gives CDR1 MDHEN, CDR2 SYDVKM. CDR3 length: 15 amino acids. The J segment lost 3 bases and the V segment lost 2 bases, leaving 2 bases of the junction unmatched. Here the CDR3 reads CASSLPGGDTGELFF. The CDR3 nucleotides read TGTGCCAGCAGTTTACCAGGGGGCGACACCGGGGAGCTGTTTTTT. Supplemented by reference TRBV28 and TRBJ2-2, the full variable domain reads DVKVTQSSRYLVKRTGEKVFLECVQDMDHENMFWYRQDPGLGLRLIYFSYDVKMKEKGDIPEGYSVSREKKERFSLILESASTNQTSMYLCASSLPGGDTGELFFGEGSRLTVL.

The V and J genes are TRBV28 and TRBJ2-5; D is uncertain. Germline V gene data show CDR1 as MDHEN and CDR2 as SYDVKM. Trimming took 2 bases from V and 2 from J, leaving 9 bases between them. The CDR3 covers 14 residues. The CDR3 loop reads CASSLIGQQETQYF. The CDR3 DNA follows: TGTGCCAGCAGTTTAATTGGGCAGCAAGAGACCCAGTACTTC. The whole variable domain, filled in from reference TRBV28 and TRBJ2-5, reads DVKVTQSSRYLVKRTGEKVFLECVQDMDHENMFWYRQDPGLGLRLIYFSYDVKMKEKGDIPEGYSVSREKKERFSLILESASTNQTSMYLCASSLIGQQETQYFGPGTRLLVL.

The genes are TRBV5-1 and TRBJ2-5, with D maybe TRBD2 (6 bases). The CDR3 has 15 amino acids. From germline, CDR1 is SGHRS and CDR2 YFSETQ. Trimming took off 4 bases at V and 4 bases at J, with 17 bases between the two ends. The CDR3 region has the DNA TGCGCCAGCAGCCTGGACCGACTAGTAGGAGAGACCCAGTACTTC. Translation gives CASSLDRLVGETQYF.

The genes are TRBV19 and TRBJ1-2; 11 nucleotides align to TRBD1. The CDR3 extends over 13 amino acids. V shed 6 bases, J shed 8 bases, and the junction held 5 bases outside the gene matches. The germline CDR1 and CDR2 sequences are LNHDA and SQIVND (reference sequence). The CDR3 is CASRADRGRGYTF. The CDR3 DNA sequence: TGTGCCAGTAGAGCGGACAGGGGGCGCGGCTACACCTTC.

This clone showed up just a few times. The CDR3 here is CASSLMSEQYF. DNA of the CDR3: TGTGCCAGCAGCCTGATGAGCGAGCAGTACTTC. The gene calls are TRBV7-2 and TRBJ2-7, with unresolved D. The germline V and J ends were trimmed by 5 bases and 6 bases, with 8 bases remaining between them. The germline gives CDR1 SGHTA, CDR2 FQGNSA. This CDR3 is built from 11 residues.

In this sample, this clone turned up a few times. V gene TRBV10-3 combines with J gene TRBJ2-3; the match to TRBD2 covers 8 bases. Germline CDR1 and CDR2: ENHRY and SYGVKD. The J segment lost 4 bases and the V segment lost 8 bases, leaving 14 bases of the junction unmatched. The CDR3 contains 16 residues. In nucleotides, the CDR3 is TGTGCCATCGGGAAGAGCGGGTCGGGACTAGCAGATACGCAGTATTTT. This codes for CAIGKSGSGLADTQYF.

The chain joins TRBV6-5 to TRBJ1-2; 7 bases agree with TRBD1. The CDR3 is 14 residues long. Germline V lookup: CDR1 MNHEY, CDR2 SVGAGI. V dropped 5 bases and J dropped 8; count of bases not matched to a gene: 11. CDR3 DNA sequence: TGTGCCAGCAGTGCCGATTTGGGACAGCGCGGCTACACCTTC. This gives the protein CASSADLGQRGYTF.

This chain links TRBV5-1 with TRBJ2-2; maybe TRBD2 (6 bases). CDR3 length: 16 amino acids. V lost 2 bases to trimming and J lost 4 bases, with 15 bases between them. Looked up from germline, CDR1 is SGHRS and CDR2 is YFSETQ. This chain's CDR3 is CASSLRGNGGTGELFF. CDR3 in DNA: TGCGCCAGCAGCTTAAGAGGGAACGGGGGCACCGGGGAGCTGTTTTTT.